Listed here are 15 T cell receptor beta chains from one sample, sequenced in a study of graft-versus-host responses after intestinal transplantation. These receptors have no identified antigens. Clones were read by immunoSEQ multiplex PCR, and TCRdb kept only the in-frame ones, dropping some. The sample shows about 51,000 clones, roughly nine tenths of them seen only once. This specimen consisted of unstimulated CD4+ T cells sorted from spleen or lymph node cells, obtained before transplant. Every receptor here comes from a human donor who was the organ donor for an intestinal transplant.

The chain is built from TRBV5-1 and TRBJ1-4; D remains unclear. This CDR3 has 14 amino acids. The germline CDR1 and CDR2 sequences are SGHRS and YFSETQ. Trimming left V 0 bases short and J 7 bases short, with 10 bases between. The CDR3 sequence is CASSLGGSFEKLFF. The CDR3 DNA reads as TGCGCCAGCAGCTTGGGAGGATCTTTTGAAAAACTGTTTTTT.

The chain combines TRBV11-2 with TRBJ2-1; 12 bases match TRBD2. V trimming: 6 bases; J trimming: 5 bases; junction bases outside the gene matches: 5. The CDR3 is 15 amino acids. Germline assignment: CDR1 SGHAT and CDR2 FQNNGV. As DNA, the CDR3 is TGTGCCAGCAGTTTCGGACTAGCGGGACACAATGAGCAGTTCTTC. Translation: CASSFGLAGHNEQFF. The variable domain in full, completed from reference TRBV11-2 and TRBJ2-1, reads EAGVAQSPRYKIIEKRQSVAFWCNPISGHATLYWYQQILGQGPKLLIQFQNNGVVDDSQLPKDRFSAERLKGVDSTLKIQPAKLEDSAVYLCASSFGLAGHNEQFFGPGTRLTVL.

This chain connects TRBV6-6 to TRBJ2-7, with TRBD2 as a possible D gene (5 bases). The CDR3 length is 16 residues. Trimming pared 0 bases from V and 0 bases from J, leaving 12 bases between. The V gene's germline CDR1 is MNHNY and CDR2 SVGAGI (reference sequence). The CDR3 sequence is CASSYSREGSSYEQYF. As DNA, the CDR3 is TGTGCCAGCAGTTACTCGAGGGAAGGAAGCTCCTACGAGCAGTACTTC.

The chain links TRBV6-5 to TRBJ2-1; 7 bases map to TRBD1. V gave up 10 bases and J gave up 12 bases; unmatched junction bases: 18. The CDR3 is 14 residues long. Germline V gives CDR1 MNHEY, CDR2 SVGAGI. CDR3 region: CAKAGTADSEVQFF. In DNA, the CDR3 is TGTGCCAAGGCCGGGACAGCGGATAGCGAGGTGCAGTTCTTC.

The chain has TRBV10-3 and TRBJ2-3, with D perhaps TRBD2 (5 bases). This CDR3 region has 11 residues. The germline gives CDR1 ENHRY, CDR2 SYGVKD. CDR3 loop: CASGSTDTQYF. The CDR3 coding sequence is TGTGCAAGCGGTAGCACAGATACGCAGTATTTT.

V gene TRBV6-6 combines with J gene TRBJ2-1, with 7 bases identical to TRBD2. V dropped 6 bases and J dropped 4; count of bases not matched to a gene: 12. This CDR3 has 16 residues. Germline loops: CDR1 MNHNY, CDR2 SVGAGI (reference sequence). Here the CDR3 DNA reads TGTGCCAGCAGCCCCCGAGCTAGCGGACGATACAATGAGCAGTTCTTC. Its translation: CASSPRASGRYNEQFF.

This chain joins TRBV6-5 and TRBJ2-2; TRBD2 agrees at 8 bases. Germline V gene data show CDR1 as MNHEY and CDR2 as SVGAGI. CDR3 length: 14 amino acids. The J segment lost 10 bases and the V segment lost 6 bases, leaving 10 bases of the junction unmatched. CDR3 sequence reads: CASRGGGRREELFF. The DNA of the CDR3 is TGTGCCAGCAGGGGCGGGGGGAGAAGAGAGGAGCTGTTTTTT.

V and J are TRBV27 and TRBJ2-7; D is possibly TRBD2 (6 bases). The germline gives CDR1 MNHEY, CDR2 SMNVEV (reference sequence). The CDR3 runs to 15 residues. The V end was cut by 10 bases, the J end by 4 bases, with 23 bases between. The CDR3 sequence: CANPAGLSCGYEQYF. CDR3 bases: TGTGCCAACCCTGCGGGACTCTCTTGCGGGTACGAGCAGTACTTC.

The gene calls are TRBV30 and TRBJ1-5; D might be TRBD1 (6 bases). Germline loops: CDR1 GTSNPN, CDR2 SVGIG (reference sequence). The length of the CDR3 is 15 residues. The V gene lost 0 bases and the J gene lost 2 bases, with 11 bases spanning the gap. CDR3 amino acids: CAWSVQQGGNQPQHF. CDR3 bases: TGTGCCTGGAGTGTACAACAGGGAGGCAATCAGCCCCAGCATTTT.

This chain joins TRBV18 and TRBJ2-1; TRBD2 aligns across 15 bases. This CDR3 has 15 amino acids. From germline, CDR1 is KGHSH and CDR2 LQKENI. The J segment lost 9 bases and the V segment lost 3 bases, leaving 3 bases of the junction unmatched. The CDR3 loop is CASSPGLAGGSEQFF. The CDR3 DNA reads TGTGCCAGCTCACCGGGACTAGCGGGAGGTAGTGAGCAGTTCTTC. Full variable domain (remainder filled in from reference TRBV18 and TRBJ2-1): NAGVMQNPRHLVRRRGQEARLRCSPMKGHSHVYWYRQLPEEGLKFMVYLQKENIIDESGMPKERFSAEFPKEGPSILRIQQVVRGDSAAYFCASSPGLAGGSEQFFGPGTRLTVL.

The chain is built from TRBV10-3 and TRBJ1-1; TRBD1 aligns across 9 bases. The junction had 8 bases not matched to a gene; V was cut back by 6 bases and J by 3 bases. Germline CDR1 reads ENHRY; CDR2 reads SYGVKD. CDR3 length: 15 residues. In DNA, the CDR3 is TGTGCCATCAGCCCGGGACAGGGAATACACACTGAAGCTTTCTTT. This encodes CAISPGQGIHTEAFF.

V gene TRBV7-8 combines with J gene TRBJ2-3; D is uncertain. From germline, CDR1 is SGHVS and CDR2 FQNEAQ. V was cut by 5 bases and J by 3 bases, with 21 bases left in between. This CDR3 has 17 amino acids. The CDR3 spells CASSPLYGAGSTDTQYF. The CDR3 nucleotides read TGTGCCAGCAGCCCTCTTTACGGTGCAGGATCAACAGATACGCAGTATTTT.

The chain has TRBV7-9 and TRBJ2-3, with D possibly TRBD2 on 7 matching bases. From germline, CDR1 is SEHNR and CDR2 FQNEAQ (reference sequence). V lost 5 bases and J 0 bases, leaving 12 bases between the germline ends. The CDR3 totals 15 residues. The CDR3 DNA reads as TGTGCCAGCAGCCTCGGGGGGCCTAGCACAGATACGCAGTATTTT. Amino acids: CASSLGGPSTDTQYF. The variable domain in full, completed from reference TRBV7-9 and TRBJ2-3, reads DTGVSQNPRHKITKRGQNVTFRCDPISEHNRLYWYRQTLGQGPEFLTYFQNEAQLEKSRLLSDRFSAERPKGSFSTLEIQRTEQGDSAMYLCASSLGGPSTDTQYFGPGTRLTVL.

The chain has TRBV4-1 and TRBJ2-1; D is unresolved. The CDR3 has 15 residues. The V end lost 3 bases, the J end lost 2 bases, and 11 bases lay between the germline ends. The V gene's germline CDR1 is MGHRA and CDR2 YSYEKL. The CDR3 sequence is CASSQSQTPYNEQFF. CDR3 sequence (DNA): TGCGCCAGCAGCCAGTCACAAACGCCCTACAATGAGCAGTTCTTC.

As DNA, the CDR3 is TGTGCCAGCAGTTCGTTCCCGACAGGGGGCTATGGCTACACCTTC. This sequence encodes CASSSFPTGGYGYTF. The chain employs TRBV28 and TRBJ1-2; TRBD1 matches at 9 bases. Per the germline V gene, CDR1 is MDHEN and CDR2 is SYDVKM. V lost 4 bases to trimming and J lost 4 bases; unmatched junction nucleotides: 7. There are 15 residues in the CDR3.